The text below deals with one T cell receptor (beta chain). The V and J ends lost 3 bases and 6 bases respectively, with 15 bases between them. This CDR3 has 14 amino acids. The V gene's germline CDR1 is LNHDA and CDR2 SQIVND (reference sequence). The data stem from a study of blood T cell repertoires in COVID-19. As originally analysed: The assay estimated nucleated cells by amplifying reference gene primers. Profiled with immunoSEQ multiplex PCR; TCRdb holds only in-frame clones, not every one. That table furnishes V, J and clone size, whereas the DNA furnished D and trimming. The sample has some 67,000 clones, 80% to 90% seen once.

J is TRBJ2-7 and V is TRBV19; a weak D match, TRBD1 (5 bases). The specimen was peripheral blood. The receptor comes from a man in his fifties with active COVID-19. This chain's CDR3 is CASSIDVGVREQYF. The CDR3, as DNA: TGTGCCAGTAGTATTGACGTAGGGGTACGCGAGCAGTACTTC.